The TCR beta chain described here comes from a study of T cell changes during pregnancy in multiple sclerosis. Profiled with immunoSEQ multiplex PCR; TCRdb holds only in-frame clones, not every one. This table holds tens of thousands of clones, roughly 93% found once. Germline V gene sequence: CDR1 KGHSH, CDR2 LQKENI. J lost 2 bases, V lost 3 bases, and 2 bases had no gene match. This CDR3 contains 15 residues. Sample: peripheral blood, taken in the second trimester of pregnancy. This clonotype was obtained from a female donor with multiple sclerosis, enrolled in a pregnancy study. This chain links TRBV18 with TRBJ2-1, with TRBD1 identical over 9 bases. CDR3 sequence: CASSPGDRAYNEQFF. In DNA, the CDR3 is TGTGCCAGCTCACCGGGGGACAGGGCCTACAATGAGCAGTTCTTC.